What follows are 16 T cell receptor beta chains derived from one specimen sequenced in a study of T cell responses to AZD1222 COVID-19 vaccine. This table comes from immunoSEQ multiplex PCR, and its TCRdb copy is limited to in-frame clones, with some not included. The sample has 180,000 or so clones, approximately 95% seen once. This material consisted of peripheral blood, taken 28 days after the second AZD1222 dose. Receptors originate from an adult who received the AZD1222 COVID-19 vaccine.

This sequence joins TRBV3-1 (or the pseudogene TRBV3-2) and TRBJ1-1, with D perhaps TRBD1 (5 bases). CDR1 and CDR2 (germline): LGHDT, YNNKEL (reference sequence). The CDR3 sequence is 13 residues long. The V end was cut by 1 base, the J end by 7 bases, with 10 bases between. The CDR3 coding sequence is TGTGCCAGCAGCCAAGTCGGACACTATGAAGCTTTCTTT. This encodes CASSQVGHYEAFF.

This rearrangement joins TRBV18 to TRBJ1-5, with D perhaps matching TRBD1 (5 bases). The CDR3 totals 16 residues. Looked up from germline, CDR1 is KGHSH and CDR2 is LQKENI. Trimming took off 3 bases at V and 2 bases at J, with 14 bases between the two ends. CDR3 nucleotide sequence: TGTGCCAGCTCACCTCCCGGCGGGGGGGGCAATCAGCCCCAGCATTTT. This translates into CASSPPGGGGNQPQHF.

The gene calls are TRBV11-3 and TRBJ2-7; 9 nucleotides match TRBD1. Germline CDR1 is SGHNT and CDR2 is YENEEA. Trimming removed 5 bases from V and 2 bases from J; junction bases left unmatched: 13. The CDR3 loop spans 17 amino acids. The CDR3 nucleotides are TGTGCCAGCAGCGGACGGGATCCGGGACAGGGTACCTACGAGCAGTACTTC. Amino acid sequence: CASSGRDPGQGTYEQYF.

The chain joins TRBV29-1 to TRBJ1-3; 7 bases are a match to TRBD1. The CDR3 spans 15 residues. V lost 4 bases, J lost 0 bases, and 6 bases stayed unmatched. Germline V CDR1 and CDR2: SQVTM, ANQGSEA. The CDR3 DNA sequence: TGCAGCGTTGCCCCGGGACAGCACTCTGGAAACACCATATATTTT. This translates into CSVAPGQHSGNTIYF.

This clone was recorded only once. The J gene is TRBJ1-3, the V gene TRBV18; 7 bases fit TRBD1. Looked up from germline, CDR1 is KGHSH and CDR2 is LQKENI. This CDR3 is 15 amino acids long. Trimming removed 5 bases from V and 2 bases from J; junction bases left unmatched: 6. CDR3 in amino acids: CASSLYGTAGNTIYF. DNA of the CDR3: TGTGCCAGCTCATTATACGGGACAGCTGGAAACACCATATATTTT.

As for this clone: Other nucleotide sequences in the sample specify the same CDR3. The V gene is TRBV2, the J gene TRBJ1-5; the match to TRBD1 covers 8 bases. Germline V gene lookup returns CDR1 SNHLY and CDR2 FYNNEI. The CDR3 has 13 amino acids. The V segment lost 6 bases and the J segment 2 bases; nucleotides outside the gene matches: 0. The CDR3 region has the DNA TGTGCCAGCAGGGGACAGGGCAATCAGCCCCAGCATTTT. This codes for CASRGQGNQPQHF.

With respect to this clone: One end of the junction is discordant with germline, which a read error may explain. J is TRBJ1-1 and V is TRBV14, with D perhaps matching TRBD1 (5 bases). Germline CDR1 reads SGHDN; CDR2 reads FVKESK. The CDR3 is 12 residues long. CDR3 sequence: CASSQRGTEAFF. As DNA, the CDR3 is TGTGCAAGCAGCCAGAGGGGCACTGAAGCTTTCTTT.

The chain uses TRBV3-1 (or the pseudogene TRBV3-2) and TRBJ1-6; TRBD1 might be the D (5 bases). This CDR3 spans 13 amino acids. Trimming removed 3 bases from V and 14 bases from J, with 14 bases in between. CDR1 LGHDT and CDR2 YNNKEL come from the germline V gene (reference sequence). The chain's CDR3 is CASSHQAEGALHF. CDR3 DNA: TGTGCCAGCAGCCATCAGGCTGAAGGGGCCCTCCACTTT.

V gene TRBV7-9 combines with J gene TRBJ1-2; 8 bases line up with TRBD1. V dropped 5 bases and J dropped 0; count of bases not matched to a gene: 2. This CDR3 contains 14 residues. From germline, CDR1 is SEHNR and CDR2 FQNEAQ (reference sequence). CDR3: CASSKDRANYGYTF. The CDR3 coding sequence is TGTGCCAGCAGCAAGGACAGGGCTAACTATGGCTACACCTTC. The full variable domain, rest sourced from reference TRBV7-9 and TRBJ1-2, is DTGVSQNPRHKITKRGQNVTFRCDPISEHNRLYWYRQTLGQGPEFLTYFQNEAQLEKSRLLSDRFSAERPKGSFSTLEIQRTEQGDSAMYLCASSKDRANYGYTFGSGTRLTVV.

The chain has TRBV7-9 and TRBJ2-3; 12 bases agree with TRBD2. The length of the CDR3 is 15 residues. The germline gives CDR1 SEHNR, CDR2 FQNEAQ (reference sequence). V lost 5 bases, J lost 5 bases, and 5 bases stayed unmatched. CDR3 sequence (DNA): TGTGCCAGCAGCCCGACTAGCGGGGGAAGAGATACGCAGTATTTT. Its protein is CASSPTSGGRDTQYF.

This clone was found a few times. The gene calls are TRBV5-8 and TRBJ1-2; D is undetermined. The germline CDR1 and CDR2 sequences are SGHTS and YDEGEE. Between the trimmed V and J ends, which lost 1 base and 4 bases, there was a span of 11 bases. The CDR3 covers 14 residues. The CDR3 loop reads CASSLPASGYGYTF. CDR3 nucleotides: TGTGCCAGCAGCTTGCCCGCCTCGGGCTATGGCTACACCTTC.

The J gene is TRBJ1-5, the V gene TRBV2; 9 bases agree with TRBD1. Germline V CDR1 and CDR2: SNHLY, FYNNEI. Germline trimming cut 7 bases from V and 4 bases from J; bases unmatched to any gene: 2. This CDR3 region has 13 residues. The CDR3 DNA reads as TGTGCCAGCACGGGACAGGGTAATCAGCCCCAGCATTTT. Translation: CASTGQGNQPQHF.

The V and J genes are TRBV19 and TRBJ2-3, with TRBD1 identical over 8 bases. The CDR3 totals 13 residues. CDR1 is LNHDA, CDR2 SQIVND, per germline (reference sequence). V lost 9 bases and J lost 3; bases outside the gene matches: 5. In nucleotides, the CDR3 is TGTGCCAGCAGGGGGCTCGGGACAGATACGCAGTATTTT. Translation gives CASRGLGTDTQYF.

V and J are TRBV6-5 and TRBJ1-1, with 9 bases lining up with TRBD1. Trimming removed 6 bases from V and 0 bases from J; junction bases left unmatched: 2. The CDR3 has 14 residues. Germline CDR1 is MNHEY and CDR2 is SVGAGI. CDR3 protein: CASRTGGVNTEAFF. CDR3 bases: TGTGCCAGCAGGACAGGGGGGGTGAACACTGAAGCTTTCTTT.

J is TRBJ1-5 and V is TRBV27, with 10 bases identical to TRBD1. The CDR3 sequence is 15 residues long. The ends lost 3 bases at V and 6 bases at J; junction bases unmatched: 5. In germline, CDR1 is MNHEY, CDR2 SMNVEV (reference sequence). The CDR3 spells CASSFLGTGAQPQHF. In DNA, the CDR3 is TGTGCCAGCAGTTTTTTGGGGACAGGGGCTCAGCCCCAGCATTTT.

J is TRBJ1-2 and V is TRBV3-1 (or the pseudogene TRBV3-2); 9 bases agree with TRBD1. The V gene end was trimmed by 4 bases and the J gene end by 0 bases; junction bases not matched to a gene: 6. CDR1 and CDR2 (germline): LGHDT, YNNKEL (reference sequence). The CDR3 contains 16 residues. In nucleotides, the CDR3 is TGTGCCAGCAGCCGAGGGACAGGGCCGCCTAACTATGGCTACACCTTC. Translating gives CASSRGTGPPNYGYTF.